The source of this T cell receptor (beta chain) is a study of blood T cells in healthy people across ages. The study's findings and limits: The study found more naive CD4+ cells and higher diversity in long-lived than aged donors.

The second PCR ran about 6 to 11 cycles with a sample-barcoded 5' primer and J-beta primers. TCRdb used MiXCR to reprocess the 5' RACE reads, holding one entry per CDR3 protein. Found here are around 990,000 distinct CDR3 sequences, roughly two fifths of them singletons; the top ten hold under 15%. This clonotype was counted only a few times. Antigen specificity is unknown. Sequencing used blood. The receptor was derived from a man in his late teens or twenties in good health.

CDR3 sequence reads: CASSDPGLNSPLHF. Written as DNA, the CDR3 is TGTGCCAGCAGTGATCCTGGTCTTAATTCACCCCTCCACTTT. V usage is TRBV25-1 and J usage is TRBJ1-6; no clear D. Germline CDR1 is MGHDK and CDR2 is SYGVNS. This CDR3 has 14 amino acids. V lost 3 bases to trimming and J lost 6 bases, with 9 bases between them.